A selection of T cell receptor beta chains follows, all from one sample in a study of HIV-infected patients and healthy controls. TCRdb itself ran the 5' RACE reads through MiXCR, one entry per CDR3 protein. The sample consists of about 13,000 distinct CDR3 sequences, approximately 10% of them appearing once. The specimen sequenced was blood. These receptors came from an adult in good health. The CDR3 runs from the conserved cysteine through the conserved F or W. The D gene is left open where the match is weak. Only some rows state a clone size, as once, few, many or a class for expanded clones.

V,D,J,size,CDR3,DNA
TRBV28,-,TRBJ1-2,few,CASSNQVYGYTF,TGTGCCAGCAGCAATCAAGTTTATGGCTACACCTTC
TRBV28,-,TRBJ1-1,many,CASSPPGYTEAFF,TGTGCCAGCAGTCCTCCCGGGTACACTGAAGCTTTCTTT
TRBV6-6,-,TRBJ2-7,few,CASRVRGGGNEQYF,TGTGCCAGCAGAGTCCGAGGGGGTGGCAACGAGCAGTACTTC
TRBV2,TRBD1,TRBJ2-2,medium-sized,CASRITGGTGELFF,TGTGCCAGCAGAATCACAGGGGGCACCGGGGAGCTGTTTTTT
TRBV7-2,-,TRBJ2-3,-,CASSLIGSSTDTQYF,TGTGCCAGCAGCTTAATCGGATCAAGCACAGATACGCAGTATTTT
TRBV30,-,TRBJ1-2,many,CAWSHPRGVSYGYTF,TGTGCCTGGAGCCACCCCCGGGGTGTGAGCTATGGCTACACCTTC
TRBV20-1,-,TRBJ1-1,many,CSARVWVSNTEAFF,TGCAGTGCTAGAGTTTGGGTCTCGAACACTGAAGCTTTCTTT
TRBV3-1,TRBD1,TRBJ2-1,-,CASSLPSTGGWGEQFF,TGTGCCAGCAGCCTTCCTTCGACAGGGGGATGGGGTGAGCAGTTCTTC
TRBV7-9,-,TRBJ2-4,-,CASSLVLGGPQYF,TGTGCCAGCAGCTTAGTACTTGGGGGGCCACAGTACTTC
TRBV11-2,TRBD2,TRBJ2-3,-,CASSQAGTTDTQYF,TGTGCCAGCAGCCAAGCGGGAACAACAGATACGCAGTATTTT
TRBV4-2,TRBD2,TRBJ2-1,medium-sized,CASSQVAGRVYNEQFF,TGTGCCAGCAGCCAAGTTGCGGGGAGGGTCTACAATGAGCAGTTCTTC
TRBV3-1,-,TRBJ1-3,-,CASSQRISGNTIYF,TGTGCCAGCAGCCAACGCATCTCTGGAAACACCATATATTTT
TRBV7-2,TRBD2,TRBJ2-3,few,CASSSGENIGTSGRAGTDTQYF,TGTGCCAGCAGCTCGGGAGAGAATATCGGGACTAGCGGGAGGGCTGGCACAGATACGCAGTATTTT
TRBV6-2/TRBV6-3,-,TRBJ1-2,-,CASRLFPGRDNYGYTF,TGTGCCAGCAGACTATTCCCAGGCAGGGACAACTATGGCTACACCTTC
TRBV27,-,TRBJ2-5,many,CASSFGAGREYF,TGTGCCAGCAGTTTTGGGGCGGGCCGGGAGTACTTC
TRBV18,-,TRBJ2-7,-,CASSPPGLAIYEQYF,TGTGCCAGCTCACCACCGGGACTGGCCATCTACGAGCAGTACTTC
TRBV20-1,TRBD2,TRBJ2-3,many,CSAVALLAGPQSTDTQYF,TGCAGTGCCGTAGCGCTACTAGCGGGACCCCAAAGCACAGATACGCAGTATTTT
TRBV18,TRBD2,TRBJ2-1,few,CASYGRPGSGAAYNEQFF,TGTGCCAGCTACGGGCGACCCGGAAGCGGGGCGGCGTACAATGAGCAGTTCTTC
TRBV7-8,TRBD2,TRBJ2-1,medium-sized,CASSLASVWTSGRKNNEQFF,TGTGCCAGCAGCTTAGCGTCGGTGTGGACTAGCGGGAGGAAGAACAATGAGCAGTTCTTC
TRBV11-1,TRBD2,TRBJ2-7,-,CASSSDGRSGEQYF,TGTGCCAGCAGCTCGGACGGGAGGTCCGGAGAGCAGTACTTC
TRBV27,-,TRBJ1-1,medium-sized,CASSLDRNTEAFF,TGTGCCAGCAGTTTAGACAGGAACACTGAAGCTTTCTTT
TRBV14,-,TRBJ2-3,-,CASSQDPKDTQYF,TGTGCCAGCAGCCAAGACCCGAAGGATACGCAGTATTTT
TRBV4-1,-,TRBJ1-3,medium-sized,CASSQGPLIRYGNTIYF,TGCGCCAGCAGCCAAGGCCCCCTGATCCGCTATGGAAACACCATATATTTT